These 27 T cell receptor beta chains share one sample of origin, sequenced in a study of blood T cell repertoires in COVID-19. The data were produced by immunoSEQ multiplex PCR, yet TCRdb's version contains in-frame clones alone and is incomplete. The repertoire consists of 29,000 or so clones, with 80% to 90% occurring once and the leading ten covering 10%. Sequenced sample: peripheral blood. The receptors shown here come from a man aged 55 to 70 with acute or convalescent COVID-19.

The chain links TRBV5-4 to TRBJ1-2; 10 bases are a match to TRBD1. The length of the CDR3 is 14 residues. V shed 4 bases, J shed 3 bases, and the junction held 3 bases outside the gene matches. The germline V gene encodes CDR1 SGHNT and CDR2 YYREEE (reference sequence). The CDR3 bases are TGTGCCAGCAGCCTCGGGACAGGGGACTATGGCTACACCTTC. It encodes CASSLGTGDYGYTF.

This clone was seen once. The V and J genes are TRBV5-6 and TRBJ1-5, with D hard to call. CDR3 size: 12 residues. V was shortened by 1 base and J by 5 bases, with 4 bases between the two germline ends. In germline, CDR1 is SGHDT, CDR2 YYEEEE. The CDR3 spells CASSLIDQPQHF. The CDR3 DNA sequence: TGTGCCAGCAGCTTGATAGATCAGCCCCAGCATTTT.

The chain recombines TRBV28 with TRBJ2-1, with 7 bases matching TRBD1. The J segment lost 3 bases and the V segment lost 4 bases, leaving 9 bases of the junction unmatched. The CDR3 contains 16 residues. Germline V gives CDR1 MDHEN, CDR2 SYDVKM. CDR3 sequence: CASSSVLQGNYNEQFF. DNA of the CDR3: TGTGCCAGCAGTTCGGTACTACAGGGGAACTACAATGAGCAGTTCTTC. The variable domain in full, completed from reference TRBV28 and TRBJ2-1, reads DVKVTQSSRYLVKRTGEKVFLECVQDMDHENMFWYRQDPGLGLRLIYFSYDVKMKEKGDIPEGYSVSREKKERFSLILESASTNQTSMYLCASSSVLQGNYNEQFFGPGTRLTVL.

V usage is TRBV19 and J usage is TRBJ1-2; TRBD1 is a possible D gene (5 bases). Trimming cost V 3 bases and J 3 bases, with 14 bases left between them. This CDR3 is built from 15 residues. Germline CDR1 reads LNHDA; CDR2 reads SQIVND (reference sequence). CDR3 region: CASSIGGARYYGYTF. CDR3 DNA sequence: TGTGCCAGTAGTATTGGCGGGGCCCGATACTATGGCTACACCTTC.

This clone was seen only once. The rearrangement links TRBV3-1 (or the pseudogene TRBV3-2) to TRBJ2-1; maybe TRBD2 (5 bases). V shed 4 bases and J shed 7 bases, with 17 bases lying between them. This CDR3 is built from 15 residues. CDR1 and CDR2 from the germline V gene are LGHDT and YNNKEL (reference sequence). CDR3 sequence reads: CASSPQVGSGNEQFF. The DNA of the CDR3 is TGTGCCAGCAGCCCCCAGGTAGGTTCGGGGAATGAGCAGTTCTTC.

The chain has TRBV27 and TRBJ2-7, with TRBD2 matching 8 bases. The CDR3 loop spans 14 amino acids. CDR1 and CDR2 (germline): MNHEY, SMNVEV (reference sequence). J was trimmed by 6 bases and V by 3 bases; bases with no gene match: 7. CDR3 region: CASSFRLAKGEQYF. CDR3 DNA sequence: TGTGCCAGCAGTTTTAGACTAGCGAAAGGCGAGCAGTACTTC.

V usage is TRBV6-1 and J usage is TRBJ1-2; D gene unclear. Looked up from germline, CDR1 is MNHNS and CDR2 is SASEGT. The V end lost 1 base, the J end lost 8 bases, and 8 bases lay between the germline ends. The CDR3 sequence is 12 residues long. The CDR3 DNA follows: TGTGCCAGCAGTGAAGTTGCGAAAGGCTACACCTTC. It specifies CASSEVAKGYTF.

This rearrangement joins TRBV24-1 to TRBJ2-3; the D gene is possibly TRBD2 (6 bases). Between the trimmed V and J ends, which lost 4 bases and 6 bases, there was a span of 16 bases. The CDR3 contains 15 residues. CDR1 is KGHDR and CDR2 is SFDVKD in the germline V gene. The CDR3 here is CATSDQAGLSDTQYF. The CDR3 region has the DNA TGTGCCACCAGTGACCAGGCGGGACTCTCCGATACGCAGTATTTT.

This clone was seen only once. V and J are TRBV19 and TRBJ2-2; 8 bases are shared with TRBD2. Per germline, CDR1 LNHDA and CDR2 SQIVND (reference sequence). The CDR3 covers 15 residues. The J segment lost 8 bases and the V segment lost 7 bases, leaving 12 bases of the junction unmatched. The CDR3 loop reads CASTALAGSSGELFF. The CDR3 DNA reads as TGTGCCAGTACCGCATTAGCGGGGAGCTCGGGGGAGCTGTTTTTT.

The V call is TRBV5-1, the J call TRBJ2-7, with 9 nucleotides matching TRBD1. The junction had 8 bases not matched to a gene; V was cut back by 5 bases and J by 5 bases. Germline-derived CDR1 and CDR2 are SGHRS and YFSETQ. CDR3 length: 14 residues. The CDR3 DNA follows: TGCGCCAGCAGTCTTGGGACAGGGATCAACGAGCAGTACTTC. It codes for CASSLGTGINEQYF.

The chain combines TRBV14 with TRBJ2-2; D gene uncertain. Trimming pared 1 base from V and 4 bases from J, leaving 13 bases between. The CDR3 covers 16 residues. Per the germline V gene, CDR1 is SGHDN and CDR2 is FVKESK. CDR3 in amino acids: CASSQGKAASTGELFF. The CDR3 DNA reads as TGTGCCAGCAGCCAAGGAAAGGCGGCGAGCACCGGGGAGCTGTTTTTT.

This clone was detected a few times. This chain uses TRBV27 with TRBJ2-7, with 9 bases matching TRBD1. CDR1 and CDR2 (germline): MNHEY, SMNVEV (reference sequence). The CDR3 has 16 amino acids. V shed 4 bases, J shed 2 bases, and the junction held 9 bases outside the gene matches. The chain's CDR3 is CASSSPPGTGTYEQYF. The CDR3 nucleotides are TGTGCCAGCAGTTCCCCCCCAGGGACAGGGACCTACGAGCAGTACTTC.

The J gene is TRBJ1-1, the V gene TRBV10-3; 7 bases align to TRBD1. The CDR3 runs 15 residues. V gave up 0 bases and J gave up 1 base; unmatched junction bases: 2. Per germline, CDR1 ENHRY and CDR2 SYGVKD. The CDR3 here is CAISESGQPNTEAFF. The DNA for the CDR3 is TGTGCCATCAGTGAGTCGGGACAGCCGAACACTGAAGCTTTCTTT.

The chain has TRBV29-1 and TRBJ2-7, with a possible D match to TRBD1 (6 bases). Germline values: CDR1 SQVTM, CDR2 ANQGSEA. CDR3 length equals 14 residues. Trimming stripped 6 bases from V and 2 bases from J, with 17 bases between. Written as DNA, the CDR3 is TGCAGCGTGGCCCTAGGACAGCGAGCCTACGAGCAGTACTTC. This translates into CSVALGQRAYEQYF.

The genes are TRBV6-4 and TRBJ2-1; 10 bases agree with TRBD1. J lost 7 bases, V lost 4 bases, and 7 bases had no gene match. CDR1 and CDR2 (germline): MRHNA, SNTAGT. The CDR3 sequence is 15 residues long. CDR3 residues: CASSVGTGASNEQFF. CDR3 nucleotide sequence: TGTGCCAGCAGTGTAGGGACAGGGGCGTCAAATGAGCAGTTCTTC.

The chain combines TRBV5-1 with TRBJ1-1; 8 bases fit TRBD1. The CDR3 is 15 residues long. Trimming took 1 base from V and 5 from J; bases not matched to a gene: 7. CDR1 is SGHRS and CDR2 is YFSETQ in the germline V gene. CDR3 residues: CASSLSGGGITEAFF. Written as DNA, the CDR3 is TGCGCCAGCAGCTTGTCAGGGGGCGGTATAACTGAAGCTTTCTTT.

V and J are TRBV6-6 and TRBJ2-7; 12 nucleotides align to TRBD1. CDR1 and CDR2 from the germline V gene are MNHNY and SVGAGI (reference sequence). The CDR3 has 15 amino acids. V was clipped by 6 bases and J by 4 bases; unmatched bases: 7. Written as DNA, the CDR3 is TGTGCCAGCAGCGCCGGGACAGGGGGCAAATACGAGCAGTACTTC. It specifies CASSAGTGGKYEQYF.

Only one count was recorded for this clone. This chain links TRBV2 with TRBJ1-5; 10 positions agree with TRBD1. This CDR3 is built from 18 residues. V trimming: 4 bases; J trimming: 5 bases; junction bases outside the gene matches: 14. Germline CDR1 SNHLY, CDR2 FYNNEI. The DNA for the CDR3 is TGTGCCAGCAGTGCGGTCGGACAGGGGGTCATGGAAGATCAGCCCCAGCATTTT. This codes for CASSAVGQGVMEDQPQHF.

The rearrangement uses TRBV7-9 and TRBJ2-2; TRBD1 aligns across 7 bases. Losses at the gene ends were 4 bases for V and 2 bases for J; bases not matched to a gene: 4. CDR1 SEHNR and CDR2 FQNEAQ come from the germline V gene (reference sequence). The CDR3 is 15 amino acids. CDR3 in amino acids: CASSSWDSNTGELFF. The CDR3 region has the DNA TGTGCCAGCAGCTCCTGGGACAGCAACACCGGGGAGCTGTTTTTT.

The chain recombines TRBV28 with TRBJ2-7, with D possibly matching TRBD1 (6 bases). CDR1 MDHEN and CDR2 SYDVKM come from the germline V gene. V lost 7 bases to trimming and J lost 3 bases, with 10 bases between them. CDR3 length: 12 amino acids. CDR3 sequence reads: CASTGTSYEQYF. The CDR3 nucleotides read TGTGCCAGCACCGGGACAAGCTACGAGCAGTACTTC. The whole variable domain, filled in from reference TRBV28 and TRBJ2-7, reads DVKVTQSSRYLVKRTGEKVFLECVQDMDHENMFWYRQDPGLGLRLIYFSYDVKMKEKGDIPEGYSVSREKKERFSLILESASTNQTSMYLCASTGTSYEQYFGPGTRLTVT.

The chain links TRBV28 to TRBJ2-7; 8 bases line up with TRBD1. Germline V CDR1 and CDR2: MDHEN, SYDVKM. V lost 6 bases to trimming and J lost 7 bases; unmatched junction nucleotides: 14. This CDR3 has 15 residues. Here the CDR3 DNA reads TGTGCCAGCAGACCACGCCGACAGGGGACAGGAGAGCAGTACTTC. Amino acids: CASRPRRQGTGEQYF.

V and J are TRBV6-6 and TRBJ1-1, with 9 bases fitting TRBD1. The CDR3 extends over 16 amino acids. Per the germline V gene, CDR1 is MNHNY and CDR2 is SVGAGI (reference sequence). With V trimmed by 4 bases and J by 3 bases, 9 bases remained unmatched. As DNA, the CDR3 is TGTGCCAGCAGTTCCGGGACAGGGTTGATGGACACTGAAGCTTTCTTT. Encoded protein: CASSSGTGLMDTEAFF.

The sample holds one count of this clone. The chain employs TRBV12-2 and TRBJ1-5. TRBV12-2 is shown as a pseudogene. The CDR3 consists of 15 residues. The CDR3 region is CASRLGGGSNQPQHF. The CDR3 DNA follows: TGTGCAAGTCGCCTGGGGGGAGGAAGCAATCAGCCCCAGCATTTT.

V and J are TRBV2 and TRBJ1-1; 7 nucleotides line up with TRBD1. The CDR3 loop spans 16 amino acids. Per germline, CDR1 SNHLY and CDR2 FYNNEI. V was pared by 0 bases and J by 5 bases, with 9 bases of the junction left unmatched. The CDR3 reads CASSEAVHRGKTEAFF. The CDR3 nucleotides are TGTGCCAGCAGTGAAGCGGTCCACAGGGGAAAAACTGAAGCTTTCTTT. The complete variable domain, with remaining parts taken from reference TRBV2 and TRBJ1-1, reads EPEVTQTPSHQVTQMGQEVILRCVPISNHLYFYWYRQILGQKVEFLVSFYNNEISEKSEIFDDQFSVERPDGSNFTLKIRSTKLEDSAMYFCASSEAVHRGKTEAFFGQGTRLTVV.

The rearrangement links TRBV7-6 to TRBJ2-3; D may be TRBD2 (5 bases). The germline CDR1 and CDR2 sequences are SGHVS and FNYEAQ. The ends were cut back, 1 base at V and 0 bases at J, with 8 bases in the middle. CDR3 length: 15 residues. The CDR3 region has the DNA TGTGCCAGCAGCTTAGTCGGGGAGAGCACAGATACGCAGTATTTT. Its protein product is CASSLVGESTDTQYF.

The CDR3 DNA reads as TGTGCCAGCAGTTTACAGGTCTGGGAGACCCAGTACTTC. Encoded protein: CASSLQVWETQYF. This chain links TRBV27 with TRBJ2-5; D is unresolved. V lost 2 bases, J lost 5 bases, and 9 bases lay in between. Germline CDR1 reads MNHEY; CDR2 reads SMNVEV (reference sequence). The CDR3 runs to 13 residues.

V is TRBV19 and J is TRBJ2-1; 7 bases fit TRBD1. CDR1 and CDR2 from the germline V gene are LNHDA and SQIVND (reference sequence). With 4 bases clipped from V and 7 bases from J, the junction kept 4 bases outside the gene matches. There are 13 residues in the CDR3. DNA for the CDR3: TGTGCCAGTAGTACGGGACAGCGAAATGAGCAGTTCTTC. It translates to CASSTGQRNEQFF. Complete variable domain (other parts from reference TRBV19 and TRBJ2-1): DGGITQSPKYLFRKEGQNVTLSCEQNLNHDAMYWYRQDPGQGLRLIYYSQIVNDFQKGDIAEGYSVSREKKESFPLTVTSAQKNPTAFYLCASSTGQRNEQFFGPGTRLTVL.